This TCR beta chain emerged from a study of blood T cell repertoires in COVID-19. Across the whole study: Sites across the United States, Italy and Spain contributed samples from acute and convalescent COVID-19.

In the authors' workflow: By means of reference gene primer amplification, nucleated cell counts were estimated. Profiled with immunoSEQ multiplex PCR; TCRdb holds only in-frame clones, not every one. Clone size and the V and J calls come from that table; the DNA yielded D and trimming. The sample lists roughly 96,000 clones; 80% to 85% were seen once. Per germline, CDR1 GTSNPN and CDR2 SVGIG (reference sequence). The CDR3 has 12 residues. V gave up 4 bases and J gave up 2 bases, with 6 bases separating them. This clonotype originated in a man between 60 and 75 years old with acute or convalescent COVID-19. The material sequenced was peripheral blood. The J gene is TRBJ1-5, the V gene TRBV30; TRBD1 might be the D (5 bases). CDR3 coding DNA: TGTGCCTGGAAACAGGGCAATCAGCCCCAGCATTTT. It specifies CAWKQGNQPQHF.